Listed here are 2 T cell receptor beta chains from one sample, sequenced in a study of blood T cell repertoires in COVID-19. The method was immunoSEQ multiplex PCR; TCRdb's version includes in-frame clones alone and lacks a portion of them. The sample has around 300,000 clones, 85% seen once. Sequencing was done on a sample of PBMCs or T cells enriched from blood (not recorded which). The receptors originated from a woman between 45 and 65 years old who had recovered from COVID-19.

V and J are TRBV28 and TRBJ1-2; no clear D. Per germline, CDR1 MDHEN and CDR2 SYDVKM. Between the trimmed V and J ends, which lost 4 bases and 0 bases, there was a span of 12 bases. The CDR3 spans 15 residues. The CDR3 protein is CASSSPPGANYGYTF. As DNA, the CDR3 is TGTGCCAGCAGTTCCCCCCCGGGAGCTAACTATGGCTACACCTTC.

The genes are TRBV10-3 and TRBJ1-5, with a tentative D call TRBD1 (6 bases). CDR1 and CDR2 (germline): ENHRY, SYGVKD. This CDR3 region has 18 residues. V was pared by 2 bases and J by 4 bases, with 21 bases between. CDR3 loop: CAISEPGAGRGFNQPQHF. CDR3 in DNA: TGTGCCATCAGTGAGCCGGGAGCAGGGAGGGGGTTTAATCAGCCCCAGCATTTT.